This section outlines one T cell receptor beta chain sequence together with its context. This sample was included in a study of Ad26.COV2.S vaccination and SARS-CoV-2 variants. Produced via immunoSEQ multiplex PCR; TCRdb's table is partial and in-frame only. The sample includes about half a million clones, roughly nine tenths of them seen just once. Treatment defined: roughly 20 received Ad26.COV2.S at low or high dose, single or two shots; roughly 5 received placebo; per-sample allocation not given. Day 63 after the first injection of vaccine or placebo was the sampling time. This sequence originates from a person aged 18 to 65 who received the Ad26.COV2.S COVID-19 vaccine or a placebo. Sequencing used peripheral blood, obtained in a trial of Ad26.COV2.S vaccine versus placebo.

CDR3 protein: CASSDRLGSYEQYF. Here the CDR3 DNA reads TGCGCCAGCAGCGACAGGCTTGGGTCCTACGAGCAGTACTTC. The chain has TRBV4-1 and TRBJ2-7; TRBD1 might be the D (6 bases). The germline gives CDR1 MGHRA, CDR2 YSYEKL. The V end lost 5 bases, the J end lost 1 base, and 12 bases lay between the germline ends. The CDR3 has 14 amino acids.